This T cell receptor (beta chain) came from a study of T cell clusters in autoimmune cytopenias. Study-level findings and limits: No cluster-lack signature appeared between secondary cytopenia and chronic lymphocytic leukemia patients, apparently due to lymphoma masking.

Approximately 40,000 genome equivalents of blood DNA were amplified for TRB. One tube held mixed TRB-A and TRB-B primer pools for touch-down PCR. TCRdb reprocessed the multiplex PCR reads and stores each CDR3 protein as one record, lacking DNA. The sample totals 6,500 to 10,000 distinct CDR3 sequences. This clonotype is deemed medium-sized by its frequency. What it binds is not known. The germline gives CDR1 KGHSH, CDR2 LQKENI. CDR3 length: 16 amino acids. This receptor was identified in a human donor with an autoimmune cytopenia or autoimmune hepatitis (not recorded which). Source material: peripheral blood. The V gene is TRBV18, the J gene TRBJ1-5; TCRdb's D call, TRBD1, is unchecked because there is no DNA. The CDR3: CASSPSAPGGNQPQHF.